This T cell receptor beta chain is drawn from a study of shared clonotypes between healthy human individuals (TCRdb year 2020). Turning to the overall study: Three men and a couple of women, aged 18 to 49 years, made up the cohort. Leukapheresis yielded between about 0.94 and 10 billion PBMCs per donor. To estimate repertoire size and how much clonotypes are shared between individuals, the study performed deep sequencing of blood TCR repertoires from a handful of healthy adults. To increase sequencing depth and limit assay-specific biases, TCR repertoire library preparation and sequencing were carried out by different laboratories using diverse techniques. Per donor, three plates each were used for CD4 naive and CD4 memory, two for CD8 naive, and one for CD8 memory.

General findings and caveats noted by the study authors: Even with the large sequencing depth, rarefaction of the sorted-subset datasets indicated that sequencing was incomplete. Because the study included only a small number of donors, the genetic and exposure-history diversity represented was limited. Pairwise subsampling indicated that sequencing depth was expected to affect the degree of clonotype sharing among donors. Sampling was restricted to blood, and TCR repertoires in tissue are likely to differ from TCR repertoires in blood. Sharing across several donors was observed for approximately 5% of naive CD4, about 3.2% of naive CD8, 2% to 2.5% of memory CD4, and roughly 0.4% of memory CD8 clonotypes. Larger estimated clonotype richness was generally found for naive subsets than for memory subsets. Higher generation probabilities were observed for clonotypes shared by all four sorted-subset donors than for non-shared clonotypes.

V trim: 2 bases; J trim: 5 bases; unmatched bases: 15. CDR1 and CDR2 are drawn from the germline V gene: LGHNT, FRNRAP. The CDR3, cysteine through phenylalanine, is 19 amino acids long. Kept here is only the CDR3 DNA, which spans 57 bases and is read in frame from base 1. Using the deep immunoSEQ assay, TCR CDR3 regions were amplified from genomic DNA by multiplex PCR. For each cell subset, the extracted genomic DNA was distributed evenly across all wells of several immunoSEQ 96-well plates, and each plate served as one replicate. For sorted subsets, about 210 ng of genomic DNA, equivalent to roughly 30,000 T cell genomes, went into each replicate PCR. Purified libraries were quantified with a Qubit 3.0 fluorometer, sized on a Bioanalyzer 2100, and re-quantified with the KAPA Library Quantification kit. Every immunoSEQ 96-well plate was sequenced on a dedicated single-read 150-cycle Illumina NextSeq 550 flow cell. The authors' analysis ran thus. The immunoSEQ output contained only junctional sequences without quality scores, so filtering could not match that applied to full-length reads. Sequences were annotated with PyIR, a Python wrapper for IgBLAST v1.9, and V/J genes and CDR3 were assigned using IMGT germline references. Reads were filtered out if the reads had weak V/J assignments (E-value above 1e-6), no CDR3, stop codons, out-of-frame junctions, or ambiguous translated residues. A V3J clonotype was defined by an identical inferred V gene, J gene, and CDR3 amino acid sequence. The percentage overlap between two repertoires was calculated by dividing the number of shared unique clonotypes by the size of the smaller repertoire. Richness of each repertoire was evaluated using RTK rarefaction, the Chao1 estimator, and Recon v2.1 estimates of unobserved clonotypes. Generation probabilities were computed with OLGA for all TCRbeta clonotypes obtained by the gDNA method from several donors. Not all clones reach the TCRdb copy of this immuneACCESS table, which keeps in-frame sequences only. Checked studies attribute under half of the gap to unresolved V genes and leave the rest unexplained. Clone size and V and J calls were adopted from that table, with D and trimming inferred from the DNA. The sample yields some 2.1 million clones; roughly 96% were counted once. The ten largest account for 0.1% to 0.15% of the sample.

Notes on this clone: Its antigen is still unknown. Per-base quality was not reported, and no clone a single base away is much larger than it.

Healthy HIV-negative adults with no recently reported acute infections or vaccinations were included as donors. Every donor was a Caucasian adult residing in Nashville, Tennessee, USA. CD4+ T cells were enriched by magnetic negative selection; naive cells were then positively selected on CD45RA, and the negative fraction formed the memory subset. Blood was obtained by leukapheresis, after which PBMCs were separated by Ficoll-Histopaque density gradient centrifugation and cryopreserved in liquid nitrogen vapor phase. Analytical flow cytometry was used to check the purity and quantity of every magnetically sorted T cell population. Each sorted fraction had its genomic DNA isolated and then quantified by UV absorbance on a Nanodrop 2000c.

The receptor was isolated from a young man in good health. Sequenced material: naive CD4+ T cells sorted from blood. The cell subset or site label here, explained by the study, means: CD45RA+ positively selected. This chain is built from TRBV12-5 and TRBJ2-2, with 9 middle bases fitting TRBD1. The CDR3 reads CASGLLVFEGQGWTGELFF. The nucleotides are TGTGCTAGTGGTTTGTTGGTGTTCGAGGGACAGGGATGGACCGGGGAGCTGTTTTTT. The entire variable domain, with the stretches around the CDR3 drawn from the reference TRBV12-5 and TRBJ2-2 proteins, is DARVTQTPRHKVTEMGQEVTMRCQPILGHNTVFWYRQTMMQGLELLAYFRNRAPLDDSGMPKDRFSAEMPDATLATLKIQPSEPRDSAVYFCASGLLVFEGQGWTGELFFGEGSRLTVL.